The 10 T cell receptor beta chains reported below all come from one sample, sequenced in a study of identical twins. From the 5' RACE reads, TCRdb called clonotypes with MiXCR, one entry per CDR3 protein. Of hundreds of thousands of distinct CDR3 sequences listed, 8% to 9% are singletons. These data are also associated with another study on yellow fever vaccine responses in identical twins.

The sequenced sample consisted of PBMCs. These TCRs come from a woman aged 18-30 years in good health.

The J gene is TRBJ2-2, the V gene TRBV30; no reliable D call. From germline, CDR1 is GTSNPN and CDR2 SVGIG (reference sequence). Trimming took off 8 bases at V and 2 bases at J, with 9 bases between the two ends. This CDR3 comprises 12 residues. The CDR3 sequence: CAARTNTGELFF. DNA for the CDR3: TGTGCCGCTCGCACAAACACCGGGGAGCTGTTTTTT.

The rearrangement links TRBV15 to TRBJ2-5; TRBD1 matches at 8 bases. Germline V gives CDR1 LNHNV, CDR2 YYDKDF (reference sequence). Trimming cost V 0 bases and J 5 bases; bases outside gene matches: 11. This CDR3 contains 17 residues. CDR3 loop: CATSRDNKGQAGETQYF. CDR3 bases: TGTGCCACCAGCAGAGATAATAAGGGACAGGCTGGGGAGACCCAGTACTTC.

The DNA of the CDR3 is TGTGCCAGCAGCGTAGCACCCGGACAGGGACGGGAAGAGACCCAGTACTTC. Translation gives CASSVAPGQGREETQYF. The chain couples TRBV9 to TRBJ2-5; 8 positions match TRBD1. J lost 3 bases, V lost 0 bases, and 10 bases had no gene match. This CDR3 has 17 residues. Germline values: CDR1 SGDLS, CDR2 YYNGEE.

This clonotype was recorded many times. The J gene is TRBJ2-7, the V gene TRBV6-1; TRBD2 matches at 7 bases. CDR1 and CDR2 from the germline V gene are MNHNS and SASEGT. V was pared by 8 bases and J by 2 bases, with 6 bases of the junction left unmatched. This CDR3 is built from 13 residues. This CDR3 is CASGQRGTYEQYF. The DNA of the CDR3 is TGTGCCAGCGGCCAGCGGGGAACCTACGAGCAGTACTTC.

The chain couples TRBV28 to TRBJ1-6; TRBD1 agrees at 11 bases. Germline CDR1 reads MDHEN; CDR2 reads SYDVKM. V gave up 8 bases and J gave up 2 bases; unmatched junction bases: 2. The CDR3 is made up of 15 amino acids. Here the CDR3 DNA reads TGTGCCAGCTGGGACAGGGGGACCTATAATTCACCCCTCCACTTT. Protein product: CASWDRGTYNSPLHF.

This clonotype was counted a few times. The chain carries TRBV11-3 and TRBJ2-3; 7 bases match TRBD1. The length of the CDR3 is 14 residues. Germline CDR1 and CDR2: SGHNT and YENEEA. Unmatched junction bases numbered 7, after V lost 5 bases and J lost 5 bases. DNA of the CDR3: TGTGCCAGCAGCCGAAGACAGGGTTTAGATACGCAGTATTTT. Its translation is CASSRRQGLDTQYF.

The chain recombines TRBV29-1 with TRBJ2-2; no definite D call. Trimming took off 3 bases at V and 3 bases at J, with 8 bases between the two ends. In germline, CDR1 is SQVTM, CDR2 ANQGSEA. The CDR3 sequence is 13 residues long. The CDR3 region is CSVDFTYTGELFF. In DNA, the CDR3 is TGCAGCGTTGACTTCACTTACACCGGGGAGCTGTTTTTT.

There are a few counts of this clonotype. V is TRBV20-1 and J is TRBJ1-1; no clear D. CDR1 DFQATT and CDR2 SNEGSKA come from the germline V gene (reference sequence). Trimming took off 0 bases at V and 2 bases at J, with 10 bases between the two ends. This CDR3 contains 14 residues. CDR3 nucleotides: TGCAGTGCTAGAGATATTCGGATTAACACTGAAGCTTTCTTT. It yields the protein CSARDIRINTEAFF.

V gene TRBV11-2 combines with J gene TRBJ2-1, with D uncertain. Germline CDR1 SGHAT, CDR2 FQNNGV. The V end lost 2 bases, the J end lost 4 bases, and 6 bases lay between the germline ends. CDR3 length equals 13 residues. The CDR3 sequence is CASSLTQYNEQFF. The CDR3 DNA reads TGTGCCAGCAGCTTAACTCAATACAATGAGCAGTTCTTC.

This chain uses TRBV2 with TRBJ2-3; maybe TRBD1 (6 bases). CDR3 length: 15 amino acids. Germline CDR1 reads SNHLY; CDR2 reads FYNNEI. Trimming took 4 bases from V and 0 from J, leaving 11 bases between them. The CDR3 nucleotides are TGTGCCAGCAGTGCCGGGGACACTAGCACAGATACGCAGTATTTT. The encoded protein is CASSAGDTSTDTQYF.